This entry features one TCR beta chain sequence. Measured with immunoSEQ multiplex PCR; TCRdb has only the in-frame clones, and not every one. The table records some 110,000 clones, about 83% of them present only once. The source of the sample is a study of control samples from healthy donors and cancer patients. The receptor comes from a woman aged 45 to 65 in good health. Sequencing input: blood.

The CDR3 reads CASSKRAQETQYF. DNA of the CDR3: TGTGCCAGCAGCAAGCGGGCCCAAGAGACCCAGTACTTC. This chain joins TRBV13 and TRBJ2-5; D is possibly TRBD2 (6 bases). Trimming took 5 bases from V and 1 from J, leaving 8 bases between them. There are 13 residues in the CDR3. Per the germline V gene, CDR1 is PRHDT and CDR2 is FYEKMQ (reference sequence).